This TCR beta chain was retrieved from a study of T cell responses to AZD1222 COVID-19 vaccine. Assay used: immunoSEQ multiplex PCR; TCRdb lists only in-frame clones, some missing. This sample has around 140,000 clones, with 75% to 95% found just once. CDR1 SNHLY and CDR2 FYNNEI come from the germline V gene. V was pared by 4 bases and J by 6 bases, with 6 bases of the junction left unmatched. The CDR3 has 14 amino acids. The source was peripheral blood, collected 28 days after the second AZD1222 dose. This TCR was recovered from an adult who received the AZD1222 COVID-19 vaccine. The V and J genes are TRBV2 and TRBJ1-1; 9 bases fit TRBD1. In nucleotides, the CDR3 is TGTGCCAGCAGTGGGGACAGGGCGGTAGCTGAAGCTTTCTTT. Protein sequence: CASSGDRAVAEAFF.